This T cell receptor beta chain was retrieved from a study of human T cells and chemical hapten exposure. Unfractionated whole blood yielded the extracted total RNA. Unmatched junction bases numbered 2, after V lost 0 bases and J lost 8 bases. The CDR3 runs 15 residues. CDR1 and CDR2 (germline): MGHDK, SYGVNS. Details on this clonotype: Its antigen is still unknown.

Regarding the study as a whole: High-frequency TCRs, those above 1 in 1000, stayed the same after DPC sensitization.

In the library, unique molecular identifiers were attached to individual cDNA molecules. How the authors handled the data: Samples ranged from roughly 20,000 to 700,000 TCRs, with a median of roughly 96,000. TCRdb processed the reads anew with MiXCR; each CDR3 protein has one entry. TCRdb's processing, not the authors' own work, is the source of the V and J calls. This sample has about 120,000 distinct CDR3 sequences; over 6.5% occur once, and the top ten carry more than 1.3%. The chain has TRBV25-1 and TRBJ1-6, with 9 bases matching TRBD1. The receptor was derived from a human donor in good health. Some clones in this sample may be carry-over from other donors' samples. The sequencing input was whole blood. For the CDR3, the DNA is TGTGCCAGCAGTGAATATGACAGGGGGGATTCACCCCTCCACTTT. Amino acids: CASSEYDRGDSPLHF.